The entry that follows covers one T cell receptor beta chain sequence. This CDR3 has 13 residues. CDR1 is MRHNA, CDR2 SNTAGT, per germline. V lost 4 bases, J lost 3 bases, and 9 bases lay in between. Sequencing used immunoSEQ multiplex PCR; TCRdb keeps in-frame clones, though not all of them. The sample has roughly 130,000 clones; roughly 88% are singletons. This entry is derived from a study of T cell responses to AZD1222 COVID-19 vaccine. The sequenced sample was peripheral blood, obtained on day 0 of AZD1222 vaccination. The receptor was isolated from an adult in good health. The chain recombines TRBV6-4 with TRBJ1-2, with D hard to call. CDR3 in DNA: TGTGCCAGCAGTGCGGCAGGCGACTATGGCTACACCTTC. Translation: CASSAAGDYGYTF.